These 18 T cell receptor beta chains originate from one sample sequenced in a study of blood T cell repertoires in COVID-19. Profiled with immunoSEQ multiplex PCR; TCRdb holds only in-frame clones, not every one. The profile shows over 300,000 clones, 89% of them singletons. The sequenced sample was peripheral blood. The receptor source for this set is a man in his late teens or twenties who had recovered from COVID-19.

The chain links TRBV5-5 to TRBJ2-2, with 8 bases that match TRBD1. Losses at the gene ends were 7 bases for V and 1 base for J; bases not matched to a gene: 6. The CDR3 has 15 amino acids. Looked up from germline, CDR1 is SGHKS and CDR2 is YYEKEE (reference sequence). CDR3 sequence: CASLDRAGNTGELFF. DNA for the CDR3: TGTGCCAGCTTGGACAGGGCTGGGAACACCGGGGAGCTGTTTTTT.

On this clone: Germline is not matched at one junction end, which may reflect a read error. The rearrangement joins TRBV19 to TRBJ2-7; TRBD1 agrees at 9 bases. The CDR3 covers 13 residues. In germline, CDR1 is LNHDA, CDR2 SQIVND (reference sequence). This CDR3 is CASSMQPGQGFTF. In nucleotides, the CDR3 is TGTGCCAGTAGTATGCAACCGGGACAGGGATTCACCTTC. The full variable domain, with the rest looked up from reference TRBV19 and TRBJ2-7, is DGGITQSPKYLFRKEGQNVTLSCEQNLNHDAMYWYRQDPGQGLRLIYYSQIVNDFQKGDIAEGYSVSREKKESFPLTVTSAQKNPTAFYLCASSMQPGQGFTFGPGTRLTVT.

The V call is TRBV6-2 or TRBV6-3, the J call TRBJ1-2, with 9 nucleotides matching TRBD1. The germline V gene encodes CDR1 MNHEY and CDR2 SVGEGT. The CDR3 has 14 residues. V trimming: 5 bases; J trimming: 7 bases; junction bases outside the gene matches: 8. This CDR3 is CASSGTGHILGYTF. DNA for the CDR3: TGTGCCAGCAGTGGGACAGGGCATATTCTTGGCTACACCTTC.

The chain employs TRBV18 and TRBJ2-6; no reliable D call. The V end lost 3 bases, the J end lost 0 bases, and 12 bases lay between the germline ends. Germline V gene data show CDR1 as KGHSH and CDR2 as LQKENI. The CDR3 extends over 17 amino acids. The CDR3 region is CASSPRLESSGANVLTF. The CDR3 region has the DNA TGTGCCAGCTCACCTCGACTCGAAAGCTCTGGGGCCAACGTCCTGACTTTC. Combining the CDR3 with reference TRBV18 and TRBJ2-6 gives the whole variable domain NAGVMQNPRHLVRRRGQEARLRCSPMKGHSHVYWYRQLPEEGLKFMVYLQKENIIDESGMPKERFSAEFPKEGPSILRIQQVVRGDSAAYFCASSPRLESSGANVLTFGAGSRLTVL.

The rearrangement links TRBV6-5 to TRBJ2-1; no clear D. The CDR3 has 14 residues. Trimming removed 0 bases at V and 4 bases at J, with 7 bases between. Per germline, CDR1 MNHEY and CDR2 SVGAGI. CDR3 sequence reads: CASSYSAVYNEQFF. CDR3 nucleotides: TGTGCCAGCAGTTACTCGGCGGTATACAATGAGCAGTTCTTC.

The CDR3 region has the DNA TGCAGCGTCCGGACACCGTACACAGATACGCAGTATTTT. Translated, it gives CSVRTPYTDTQYF. The chain couples TRBV29-1 to TRBJ2-3; tentatively, D is TRBD1 (5 bases). Germline assignment: CDR1 SQVTM and CDR2 ANQGSEA. V was clipped by 6 bases and J by 2 bases, with 12 bases between them. CDR3 size: 13 residues.

As DNA, the CDR3 is TGTGCCACCGGACAAGGGGACAGGGCACCTTGGGTCGCTGGCTACACCTTC. Residues: CATGQGDRAPWVAGYTF. This chain uses TRBV27 with TRBJ1-2; 9 bases align to TRBD1. CDR1 and CDR2 from the germline V gene are MNHEY and SMNVEV (reference sequence). V lost 10 bases, J lost 7 bases, and 22 bases stayed unmatched. The CDR3 covers 17 residues.

The chain is built from TRBV5-1 and TRBJ1-3, with unresolved D. The CDR3 loop spans 11 amino acids. In germline, CDR1 is SGHRS, CDR2 YFSETQ. V lost 9 bases and J lost 7, with 11 bases in between. The CDR3 sequence is CATPTVNTIYF. CDR3 sequence (DNA): TGCGCCACTCCGACTGTGAACACCATATATTTT. The full variable domain, rest sourced from reference TRBV5-1 and TRBJ1-3, is KAGVTQTPRYLIKTRGQQVTLSCSPISGHRSVSWYQQTPGQGLQFLFEYFSETQRNKGNFPGRFSGRQFSNSRSEMNVSTLELGDSALYLCATPTVNTIYFGEGSWLTVV.

This rearrangement joins TRBV4-2 to TRBJ1-5; 8 bases align to TRBD1. From germline, CDR1 is LGHNA and CDR2 YNFKEQ. This CDR3 spans 14 amino acids. V was clipped by 4 bases and J by 7 bases; unmatched bases: 6. The CDR3 loop reads CASSRETGDQPQHF. The CDR3 DNA sequence: TGTGCCAGCAGCCGAGAGACAGGGGACCAGCCCCAGCATTTT.

This CDR3 reads CASNTGKNSVKLFF. CDR3 DNA: TGTGCCAGTAATACAGGGAAAAACTCAGTAAAACTGTTTTTT. The V gene is TRBV19, the J gene TRBJ1-4; a weak D match, TRBD1 (6 bases). The CDR3 is 14 residues long. The V gene's germline CDR1 is LNHDA and CDR2 SQIVND (reference sequence). With 7 bases removed from V and 10 bases from J, the gap between germline ends came to 19 bases.

This chain joins TRBV4-2 and TRBJ1-1, with D unclear. There are 12 residues in the CDR3. Germline V gene sequence: CDR1 LGHNA, CDR2 YNFKEQ. Trimming removed 6 bases at V and 1 base at J, with 6 bases between. The CDR3 nucleotides read TGTGCCAGCAGGCTAGAGAACACTGAAGCTTTCTTT. It is translated as CASRLENTEAFF.

The chain couples TRBV6-1 to TRBJ2-7; 7 nucleotides line up with TRBD2. CDR1 and CDR2 from the germline V gene are MNHNS and SASEGT. With 2 bases clipped from V and 0 bases from J, the junction kept 7 bases outside the gene matches. CDR3 length: 16 residues. CDR3 coding DNA: TGTGCCAGCAGTGAAATGGGGCTAGCGGTCTCCTACGAGCAGTACTTC. Translating gives CASSEMGLAVSYEQYF.

This clone was observed a single time. This rearrangement joins TRBV5-1 to TRBJ1-3, with 9 bases aligning to TRBD1. The ends lost 3 bases at V and 1 base at J; junction bases unmatched: 2. The V gene's germline CDR1 is SGHRS and CDR2 YFSETQ. The CDR3 has 15 amino acids. Here the CDR3 DNA reads TGCGCCAGCAGCTGGACAGGGGCGTCTGGAAACACCATATATTTT. Protein: CASSWTGASGNTIYF.

The V gene is TRBV5-4, the J gene TRBJ2-7, with 12 bases that match TRBD2. CDR3 length: 16 amino acids. Trimming took 4 bases from V and 2 from J; bases not matched to a gene: 7. CDR1 is SGHNT and CDR2 is YYREEE in the germline V gene (reference sequence). Here the CDR3 reads CASSLFGLAGTYEQYF. The DNA for the CDR3 is TGTGCCAGCAGCCTATTTGGACTAGCGGGGACCTACGAGCAGTACTTC.

V and J are TRBV7-2 and TRBJ2-7, with TRBD2 matching over 14 bases. The trim removed 2 bases at V and 4 bases at J, leaving 1 base unmatched. The CDR3 is 15 amino acids. Germline CDR1 and CDR2: SGHTA and FQGNSA. CDR3 protein: CASSLRTSGGYEQYF. CDR3 coding DNA: TGTGCCAGCAGCTTACGGACTAGCGGGGGGTACGAGCAGTACTTC.

The V call is TRBV6-6, the J call TRBJ2-7, with TRBD1 matching over 7 bases. The CDR3 length is 14 residues. Germline V lookup: CDR1 MNHNY, CDR2 SVGAGI (reference sequence). After removal of 5 bases from V and 1 base from J, the junction contained 5 bases not matched to a gene. CDR3 amino acids: CASSRSTGSYEQYF. CDR3 sequence (DNA): TGTGCCAGCAGTCGCTCGACAGGGTCCTACGAGCAGTACTTC.

This clone was seen a few times. The V gene is TRBV30, the J gene TRBJ1-6, with 7 bases identical to TRBD1. V trimming: 0 bases; J trimming: 13 bases; junction bases outside the gene matches: 6. The length of the CDR3 is 13 residues. Germline CDR1 and CDR2: GTSNPN and SVGIG (reference sequence). The CDR3 bases are TGTGCCTGGAGTGTACAAGGGGGCAGTCCCCTCCACTTT. Translated, it gives CAWSVQGGSPLHF. The variable domain in full, with the rest retrieved from reference TRBV30 and TRBJ1-6, is SQTIHQWPATLVQPVGSPLSLECTVEGTSNPNLYWYRQAAGRGLQLLFYSVGIGQISSEVPQNLSASRPQDRQFILSSKKLLLSDSGFYLCAWSVQGGSPLHFGNGTRLTVT.

The chain couples TRBV7-8 to TRBJ2-7; possibly TRBD2 for D (6 bases). The CDR3 is 15 amino acids. Germline V gene lookup returns CDR1 SGHVS and CDR2 FQNEAQ. Trimming pared 5 bases from V and 4 bases from J, leaving 18 bases between. CDR3 DNA: TGTGCCAGCAGCCTCTCGCGGGGCCCCGGATACGAGCAGTACTTC. As protein: CASSLSRGPGYEQYF.